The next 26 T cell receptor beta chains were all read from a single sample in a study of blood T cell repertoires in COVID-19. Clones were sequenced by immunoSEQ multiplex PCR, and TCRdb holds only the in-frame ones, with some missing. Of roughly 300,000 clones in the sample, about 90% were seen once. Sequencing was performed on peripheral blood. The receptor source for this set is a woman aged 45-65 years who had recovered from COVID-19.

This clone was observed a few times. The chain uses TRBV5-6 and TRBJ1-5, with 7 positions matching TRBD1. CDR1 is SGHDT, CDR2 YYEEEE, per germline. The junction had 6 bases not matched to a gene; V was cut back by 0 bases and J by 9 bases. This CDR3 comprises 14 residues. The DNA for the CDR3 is TGTGCCAGCAGCTTGGCCAGGGGGAGTGGGCCCCAGCATTTT. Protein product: CASSLARGSGPQHF.

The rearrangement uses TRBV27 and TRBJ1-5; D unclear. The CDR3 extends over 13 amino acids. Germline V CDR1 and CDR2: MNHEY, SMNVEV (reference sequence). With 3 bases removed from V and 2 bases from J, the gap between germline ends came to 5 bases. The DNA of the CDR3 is TGTGCCAGCAGTTTGAGCGGCAATCAGCCCCAGCATTTT. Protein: CASSLSGNQPQHF.

DNA for the CDR3: TGTGCCAGCAGTGCACAGGGGACCTATGGCTACACCTTC. Translation gives CASSAQGTYGYTF. The genes are TRBV6-2 or TRBV6-3 and TRBJ1-2; TRBD1 matches 7 bases. Germline V CDR1 and CDR2: MNHEY, SVGEGT. Trimming at V came to 5 bases and at J to 4 bases, leaving 4 bases not matched to a gene. The CDR3 has 13 amino acids.

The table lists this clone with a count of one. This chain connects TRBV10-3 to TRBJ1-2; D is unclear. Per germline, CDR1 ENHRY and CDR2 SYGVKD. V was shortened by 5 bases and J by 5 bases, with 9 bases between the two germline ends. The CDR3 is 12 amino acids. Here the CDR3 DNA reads TGTGCCATCAGTAAAGGAGAGTATGGCTACACCTTC. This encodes CAISKGEYGYTF.

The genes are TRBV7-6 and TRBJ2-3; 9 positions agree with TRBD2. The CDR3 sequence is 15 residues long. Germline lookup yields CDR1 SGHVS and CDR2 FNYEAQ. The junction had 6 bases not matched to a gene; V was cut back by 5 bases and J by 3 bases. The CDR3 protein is CASSQGTSRTDTQYF. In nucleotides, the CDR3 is TGTGCCAGCAGCCAAGGGACTAGCAGAACAGATACGCAGTATTTT.

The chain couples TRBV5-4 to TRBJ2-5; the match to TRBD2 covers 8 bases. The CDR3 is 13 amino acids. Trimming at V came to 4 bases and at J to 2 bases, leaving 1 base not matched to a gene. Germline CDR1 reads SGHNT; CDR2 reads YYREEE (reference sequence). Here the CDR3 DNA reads TGTGCCAGCAGCGGGACTAGTCAAGAGACCCAGTACTTC. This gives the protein CASSGTSQETQYF.

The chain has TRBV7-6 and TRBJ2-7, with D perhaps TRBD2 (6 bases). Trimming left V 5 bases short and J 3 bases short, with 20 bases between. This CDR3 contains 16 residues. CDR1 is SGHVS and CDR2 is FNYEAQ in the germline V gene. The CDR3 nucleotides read TGTGCCAGCAGCGTTTTACTAGCTCCGTCTGTCTACGAGCAGTACTTC. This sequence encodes CASSVLLAPSVYEQYF.

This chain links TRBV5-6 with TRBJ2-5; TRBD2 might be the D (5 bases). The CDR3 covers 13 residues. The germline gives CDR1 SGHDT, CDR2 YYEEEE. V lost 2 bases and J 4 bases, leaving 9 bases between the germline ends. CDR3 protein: CASSFTSTETQYF. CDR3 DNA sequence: TGTGCCAGCAGCTTCACTAGTACAGAGACCCAGTACTTC.

CDR3 sequence (DNA): TGTGCCAGCAGTTCCAGGGGGCCCCTGTACCAAGAGACCCAGTACTTC. This sequence encodes CASSSRGPLYQETQYF. This chain joins TRBV7-8 and TRBJ2-5; 8 bases match TRBD1. The CDR3 is made up of 16 amino acids. Germline V gene lookup returns CDR1 SGHVS and CDR2 FQNEAQ. The junction had 9 bases not matched to a gene; V was cut back by 6 bases and J by 0 bases.

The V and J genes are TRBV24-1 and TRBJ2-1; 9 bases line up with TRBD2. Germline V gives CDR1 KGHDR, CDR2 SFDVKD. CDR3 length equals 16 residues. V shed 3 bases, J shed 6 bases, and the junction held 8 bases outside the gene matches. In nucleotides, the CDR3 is TGTGCCACCAGTGATATCGCTAGCGGGAAGGGCAATGAGCAGTTCTTC. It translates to CATSDIASGKGNEQFF.

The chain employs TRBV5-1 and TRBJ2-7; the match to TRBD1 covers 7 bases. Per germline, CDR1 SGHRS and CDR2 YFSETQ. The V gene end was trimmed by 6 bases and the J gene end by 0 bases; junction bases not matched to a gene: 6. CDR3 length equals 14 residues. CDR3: CASTTGQSSYEQYF. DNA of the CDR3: TGCGCCAGCACCACGGGACAGAGCTCCTACGAGCAGTACTTC.

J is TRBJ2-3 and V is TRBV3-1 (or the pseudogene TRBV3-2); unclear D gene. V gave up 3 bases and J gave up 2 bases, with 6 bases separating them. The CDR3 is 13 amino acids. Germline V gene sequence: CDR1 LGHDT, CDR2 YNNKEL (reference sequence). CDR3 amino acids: CASSHRFTDTQYF. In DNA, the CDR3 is TGTGCCAGCAGCCACAGGTTCACAGATACGCAGTATTTT.

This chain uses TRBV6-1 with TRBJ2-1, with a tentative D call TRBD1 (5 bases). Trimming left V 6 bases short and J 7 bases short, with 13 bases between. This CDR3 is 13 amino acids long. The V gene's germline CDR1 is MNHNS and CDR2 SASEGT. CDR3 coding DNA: TGTGCCAGCAGCCCGCGGACAATTAATGAGCAGTTCTTC. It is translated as CASSPRTINEQFF.

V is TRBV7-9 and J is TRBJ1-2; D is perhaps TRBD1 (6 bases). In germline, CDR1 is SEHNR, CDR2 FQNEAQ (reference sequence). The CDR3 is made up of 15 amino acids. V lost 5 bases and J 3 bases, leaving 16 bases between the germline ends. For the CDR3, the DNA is TGTGCCAGCAGCCCCCCCACAGGGCGAGACTATGGCTACACCTTC. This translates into CASSPPTGRDYGYTF.

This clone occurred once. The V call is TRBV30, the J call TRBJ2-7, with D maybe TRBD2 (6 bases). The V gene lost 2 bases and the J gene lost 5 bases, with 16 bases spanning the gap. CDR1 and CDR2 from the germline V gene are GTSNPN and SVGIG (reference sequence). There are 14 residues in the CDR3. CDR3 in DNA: TGTGCCTGGAGTCCTAGGCGGGGTGGTGACGAGCAGTACTTC. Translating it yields CAWSPRRGGDEQYF.

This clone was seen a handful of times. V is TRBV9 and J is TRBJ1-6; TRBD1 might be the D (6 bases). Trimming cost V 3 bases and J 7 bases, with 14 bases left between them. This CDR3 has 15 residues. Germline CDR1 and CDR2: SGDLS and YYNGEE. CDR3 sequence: CASSAGQQGNSPLHF. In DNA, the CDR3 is TGTGCCAGCAGCGCTGGACAGCAGGGGAATTCACCCCTCCACTTT. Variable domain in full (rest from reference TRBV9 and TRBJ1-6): DSGVTQTPKHLITATGQRVTLRCSPRSGDLSVYWYQQSLDQGLQFLIQYYNGEERAKGNILERFSAQQFPDLHSELNLSSLELGDSALYFCASSAGQQGNSPLHFGNGTRLTVT.

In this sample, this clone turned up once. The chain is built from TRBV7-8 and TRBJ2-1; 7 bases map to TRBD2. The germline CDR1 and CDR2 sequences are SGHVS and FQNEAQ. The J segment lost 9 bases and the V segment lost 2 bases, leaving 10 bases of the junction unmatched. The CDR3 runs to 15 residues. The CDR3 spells CASSLLSRGFVEQFF. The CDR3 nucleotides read TGTGCCAGCAGCTTACTTTCGCGGGGGTTTGTTGAGCAGTTCTTC.

In DNA, the CDR3 is TGTGCCAGCAGTCTTATTAGTGAGCAGTTCTTC. The encoded protein is CASSLISEQFF. The rearrangement links TRBV28 to TRBJ2-1; D is unclear. The germline gives CDR1 MDHEN, CDR2 SYDVKM. Trimming stripped 5 bases from V and 9 bases from J, with 8 bases between. This CDR3 contains 11 residues. The full variable domain, with the rest looked up from reference TRBV28 and TRBJ2-1, is DVKVTQSSRYLVKRTGEKVFLECVQDMDHENMFWYRQDPGLGLRLIYFSYDVKMKEKGDIPEGYSVSREKKERFSLILESASTNQTSMYLCASSLISEQFFGPGTRLTVL.

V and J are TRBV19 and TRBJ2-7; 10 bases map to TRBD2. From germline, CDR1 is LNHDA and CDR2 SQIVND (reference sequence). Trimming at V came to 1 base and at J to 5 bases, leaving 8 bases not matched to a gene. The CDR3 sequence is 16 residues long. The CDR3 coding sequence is TGTGCCAGTAGTATAGGACTGCCTAGCGGGGGAGACGAGCAGTACTTC. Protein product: CASSIGLPSGGDEQYF.

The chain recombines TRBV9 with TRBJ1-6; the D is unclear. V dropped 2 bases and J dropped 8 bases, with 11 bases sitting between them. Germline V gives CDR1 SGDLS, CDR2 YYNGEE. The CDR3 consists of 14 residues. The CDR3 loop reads CASSVVPEDSPLHF. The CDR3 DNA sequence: TGTGCCAGCAGCGTCGTCCCAGAGGATTCACCCCTCCACTTT.

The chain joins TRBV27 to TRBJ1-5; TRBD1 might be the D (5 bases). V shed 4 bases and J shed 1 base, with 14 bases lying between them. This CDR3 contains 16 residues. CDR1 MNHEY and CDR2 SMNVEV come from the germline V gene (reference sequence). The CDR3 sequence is CASSYQGKGSNQPQHF. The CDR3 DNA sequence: TGTGCCAGCAGTTACCAGGGCAAAGGGAGCAATCAGCCCCAGCATTTT.

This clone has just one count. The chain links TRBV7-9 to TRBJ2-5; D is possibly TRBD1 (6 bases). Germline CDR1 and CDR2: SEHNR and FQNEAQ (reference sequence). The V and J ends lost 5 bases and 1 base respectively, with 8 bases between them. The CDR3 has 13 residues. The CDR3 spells CASSRGGQETQYF. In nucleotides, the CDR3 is TGTGCCAGCAGCCGAGGGGGCCAAGAGACCCAGTACTTC.

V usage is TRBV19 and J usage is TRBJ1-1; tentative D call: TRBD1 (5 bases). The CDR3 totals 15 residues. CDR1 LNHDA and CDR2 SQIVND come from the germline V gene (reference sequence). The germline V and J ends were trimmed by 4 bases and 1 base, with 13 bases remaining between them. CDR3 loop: CASSNAGRGNTEAFF. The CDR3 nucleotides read TGTGCCAGTAGTAACGCGGGAAGGGGGAACACTGAAGCTTTCTTT.

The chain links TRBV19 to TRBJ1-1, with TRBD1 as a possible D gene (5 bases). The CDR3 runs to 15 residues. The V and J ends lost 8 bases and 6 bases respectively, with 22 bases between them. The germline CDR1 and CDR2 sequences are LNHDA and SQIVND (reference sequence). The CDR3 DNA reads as TGTGCCAGTTGGGGCCACAGAGCCCGAAACGCTGAAGCTTTCTTT. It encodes CASWGHRARNAEAFF.

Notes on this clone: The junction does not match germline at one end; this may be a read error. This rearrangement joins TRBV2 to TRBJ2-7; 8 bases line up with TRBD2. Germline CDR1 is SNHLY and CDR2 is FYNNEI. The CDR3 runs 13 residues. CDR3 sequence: CASSARIAGTPLF. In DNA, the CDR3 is TGTGCCAGCAGTGCTCGGATAGCGGGAACACCCCTATTC.

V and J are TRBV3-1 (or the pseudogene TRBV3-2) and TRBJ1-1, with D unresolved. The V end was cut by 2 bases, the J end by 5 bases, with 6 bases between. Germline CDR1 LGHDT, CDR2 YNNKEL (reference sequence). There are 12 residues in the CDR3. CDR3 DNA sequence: TGTGCCAGCAGCCAAATTTCTACTGAAGCTTTCTTT. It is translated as CASSQISTEAFF.